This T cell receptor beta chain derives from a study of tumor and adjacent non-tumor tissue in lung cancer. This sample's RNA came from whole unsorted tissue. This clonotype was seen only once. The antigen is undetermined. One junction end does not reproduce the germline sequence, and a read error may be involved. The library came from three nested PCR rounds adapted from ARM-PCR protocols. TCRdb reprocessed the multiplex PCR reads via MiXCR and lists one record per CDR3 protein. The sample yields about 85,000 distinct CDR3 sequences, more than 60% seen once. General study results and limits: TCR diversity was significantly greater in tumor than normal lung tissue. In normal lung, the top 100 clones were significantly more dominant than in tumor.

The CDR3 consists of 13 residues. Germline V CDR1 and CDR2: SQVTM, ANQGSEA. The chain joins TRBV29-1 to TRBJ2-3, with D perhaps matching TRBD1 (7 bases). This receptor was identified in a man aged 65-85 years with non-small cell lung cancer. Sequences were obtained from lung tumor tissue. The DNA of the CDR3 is TGCAGCCTTGGTGGAGGGGGCACAGATACCCAGTATTTT. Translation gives CSLGGGGTDTQYF.